Below, 7 T cell receptor beta chains from the same sample are listed, as sequenced in a study of cytomegalovirus exposure and HLA in healthy donors. Both 60 Vbeta primers and 13 Jbeta primers went into the PCR. Using immunoSEQ multiplex PCR, the repertoire was profiled, and TCRdb retains in-frame clones only, with some absent. The data hold 130,000 to 150,000 clones, with roughly 80% observed a single time. The sequenced sample was PBMCs. Source of these receptors: a female donor in good health and CMV-seronegative.

This sequence joins TRBV28 and TRBJ2-1; TRBD2 is a possible D gene (6 bases). V lost 3 bases, J lost 0 bases, and 30 bases lay in between. Per the germline V gene, CDR1 is MDHEN and CDR2 is SYDVKM. The CDR3 contains 22 residues. Here the CDR3 reads CASSFNWGSAGSTISSYNEQFF. The CDR3 DNA follows: TGTGCCAGCAGTTTTAATTGGGGTTCGGCGGGGTCAACCATTAGCTCCTACAATGAGCAGTTCTTC.

The rearrangement joins TRBV28 to TRBJ2-5; tentatively, D is TRBD1 (5 bases). This CDR3 comprises 13 residues. Trimming pared 2 bases from V and 5 bases from J, leaving 9 bases between. CDR1 and CDR2 (germline): MDHEN, SYDVKM. The CDR3 DNA is TGTGCCAGCAGTTTACCTTACAGGGAGACCCAGTACTTC. Residues: CASSLPYRETQYF.

The CDR3: CASSLSTALGSQYF. CDR3 coding DNA: TGTGCCAGCAGCTTATCAACAGCACTAGGGTCCCAGTACTTC. The chain couples TRBV7-9 to TRBJ2-5; D is perhaps TRBD2 (5 bases). V was shortened by 2 bases and J by 9 bases, with 16 bases between the two germline ends. CDR3 length equals 14 residues. The germline V gene encodes CDR1 SEHNR and CDR2 FQNEAQ (reference sequence).

This clone has only one observation. The rearrangement links TRBV19 to TRBJ2-1, with 11 bases lining up with TRBD2. The CDR3 covers 16 residues. The germline V gene has CDR1 LNHDA and CDR2 SQIVND (reference sequence). V lost 5 bases to trimming and J lost 6 bases; unmatched junction nucleotides: 9. CDR3 DNA sequence: TGTGCCAGTAGTCCGCTAGCGGGAGGAGTAGGCAATGAGCAGTTCTTC. Amino acid sequence: CASSPLAGGVGNEQFF.

This clone was seen more than once but under ten times. CDR3 amino acids: CASRDQGARGYTF. CDR3 sequence (DNA): TGCGCCAGCAGGGACCAGGGGGCGAGAGGCTACACCTTC. The chain uses TRBV5-1 and TRBJ1-2, with 8 bases fitting TRBD1. The V gene end was trimmed by 5 bases and the J gene end by 8 bases; junction bases not matched to a gene: 8. Germline-derived CDR1 and CDR2 are SGHRS and YFSETQ. The CDR3 extends over 13 amino acids.

The chain carries TRBV6-6 and TRBJ1-2, with 7 bases identical to TRBD1. The CDR3 covers 13 residues. Germline lookup yields CDR1 MNHNY and CDR2 SVGAGI (reference sequence). J gave up 4 bases and V 5 bases, and 4 bases lay outside the gene matches. Here the CDR3 DNA reads TGTGCCAGCAGTCCACAGGGGCGCTATGGCTACACCTTC. It is translated as CASSPQGRYGYTF.

The chain links TRBV9 to TRBJ2-3, with 7 bases fitting TRBD2. CDR3 size: 16 residues. Trimming cost V 4 bases and J 0 bases; bases outside gene matches: 8. Germline assignment: CDR1 SGDLS and CDR2 YYNGEE. The DNA of the CDR3 is TGTGCCAGCAGCCCCCTGTCTAGCGGAAGCACAGATACGCAGTATTTT. As protein: CASSPLSSGSTDTQYF.